Reported below is one T cell receptor beta chain. These data originate in a study of neoadjuvant anti-PD-1 for oral cavity cancer. Background on the study: Non-progressing patients received a fourth nivolumab dose near day 43, then surgery on days 50-56.

The CDR3 is 17 amino acids. CDR1 SGHAT and CDR2 FQNNGV come from the germline V gene. V dropped 1 base and J dropped 0 bases, with 13 bases sitting between them. TCRdb's copy holds only in-frame clones and misses some; the assay was immunoSEQ multiplex PCR. The table lists about 14,000 clones, roughly 70% of them singletons. Documented time point: after neoadjuvant nivolumab, at surgical resection. The TCR sequence derives from a person between 40 and 85 years old with oral cavity squamous cell carcinoma. This chain joins TRBV11-2 and TRBJ1-3; D is ambiguous. Sequenced here: PBMCs, sampled after nivolumab (anti-PD-1) treatment. CDR3 nucleotide sequence: TGTGCCAGCAGCTTAGCCCCAGGCCGAAACTCTGGAAACACCATATATTTT. Its protein is CASSLAPGRNSGNTIYF.